The subject of this entry is one T cell receptor (beta chain). As yet, its antigen is unknown. The sample originates from a study of Ad26.COV2.S vaccination and SARS-CoV-2 variants. Study-wide findings and caveats: Post-vaccination spike-specific CD8+ and CD4+ T cell responses reportedly had substantial breadth. Breadth of non-spike TCRs did not differ between vaccinees and placebo recipients. There was a possibility that the TCR breadth and depth analyses underestimated total T cell responses. Vaccine recipients posted higher spike-specific TCR breadth than their placebo counterparts.

Trimming cost V 4 bases and J 6 bases; bases outside gene matches: 17. CDR1 and CDR2 from the germline V gene are MDHEN and SYDVKM. This CDR3 contains 18 residues. Profiled with immunoSEQ multiplex PCR; TCRdb holds only in-frame clones, not every one. The sample holds around 170,000 clones, roughly 87% seen once. Sequences were derived from peripheral blood, sampled after recovery from COVID-19. The genes are TRBV28 and TRBJ1-2; the match to TRBD1 covers 10 bases. This sequence was found in a human donor who had recovered from COVID-19. Here the CDR3 reads CASSSLTGPDRGRDGYTF. DNA of the CDR3: TGTGCCAGCAGTTCTTTAACCGGACCCGACAGGGGGCGGGATGGCTACACCTTC.